These 23 T cell receptor beta chains were all obtained from the same sample, sequenced in a study of blood T cell repertoires in COVID-19. Method: immunoSEQ multiplex PCR; TCRdb's copy keeps in-frame clones and lacks some. The sample lists 45,000 or so clones, approximately 90% occurring once. The sample comprised peripheral blood. These receptors originate from a man older than 75 with acute or convalescent COVID-19.

Only one count was recorded for this clone. The chain couples TRBV6-2 or TRBV6-3 to TRBJ1-1; D is undetermined. V was pared by 0 bases and J by 4 bases, with 6 bases between. Germline V gives CDR1 MNHEY, CDR2 SVGEGT. CDR3 length: 13 residues. CDR3 sequence: CASSYSMATEAFF. In DNA form, the CDR3 reads TGTGCCAGCAGTTACTCTATGGCCACTGAAGCTTTCTTT.

This clone occurred once. The J gene is TRBJ2-3, the V gene TRBV19, with TRBD2 identical over 7 bases. J was trimmed by 5 bases and V by 5 bases; bases with no gene match: 16. CDR1 and CDR2 (germline): LNHDA, SQIVND (reference sequence). The CDR3 contains 17 residues. CDR3 coding DNA: TGTGCCAGTAGTCCGGCCGGGACTACCTTGGGGGGAGATACGCAGTATTTT. This encodes CASSPAGTTLGGDTQYF.

The chain is built from TRBV6-2 or TRBV6-3 and TRBJ2-7, with a tentative D call TRBD2 (5 bases). CDR1 and CDR2 from the germline V gene are MNHEY and SVGEGT. Trimming stripped 3 bases from V and 0 bases from J, with 15 bases between. This CDR3 region has 16 residues. CDR3 coding DNA: TGTGCCAGCAGTTATTTGGTGCGGGCGAGCTCCTACGAGCAGTACTTC. It codes for CASSYLVRASSYEQYF.

This chain connects TRBV18 to TRBJ1-6; D is perhaps TRBD1 (5 bases). The ends were cut back, 4 bases at V and 10 bases at J, with 20 bases in the middle. Germline CDR1 KGHSH, CDR2 LQKENI. The CDR3 consists of 16 residues. The CDR3 DNA sequence: TGTGCCAGCTCACAGAGTGGGGAGGGGAGCGGCTCACCCCTCCACTTT. This gives the protein CASSQSGEGSGSPLHF.

This chain links TRBV11-2 with TRBJ2-2, with 7 bases matching TRBD1. The junction had 13 bases not matched to a gene; V was cut back by 7 bases and J by 2 bases. The CDR3 is made up of 17 amino acids. From germline, CDR1 is SGHAT and CDR2 FQNNGV. The CDR3 region has the DNA TGTGCCAGCATCCCTTTTACAGGGGTGACCAACACCGGGGAGCTGTTTTTT. Its protein product is CASIPFTGVTNTGELFF.

The chain carries TRBV19 and TRBJ1-1; D not resolved. Trimming shortened V by 5 bases and J by 6 bases, and 13 bases separated the two germline ends. This CDR3 comprises 13 residues. Germline CDR1 and CDR2: LNHDA and SQIVND (reference sequence). CDR3 nucleotides: TGTGCCAGTAGTCCAGACCGTCAGGCTGAAGCTTTCTTT. Translated, it gives CASSPDRQAEAFF.

The V call is TRBV3-1 (or the pseudogene TRBV3-2), the J call TRBJ2-5, with 10 bases matching TRBD1. CDR1 is LGHDT, CDR2 YNNKEL, per germline (reference sequence). Losses at the gene ends were 3 bases for V and 5 bases for J; bases not matched to a gene: 6. CDR3 length equals 15 residues. Here the CDR3 DNA reads TGTGCCAGCAGCCAGACAGGGGGCGCCGGGGAGACCCAGTACTTC. Translated: CASSQTGGAGETQYF.

This clone was recorded once. The chain recombines TRBV2 with TRBJ1-6; D is unresolved. The CDR3 is 14 residues long. V was pared by 8 bases and J by 0 bases, with 8 bases between. The germline V gene has CDR1 SNHLY and CDR2 FYNNEI. CDR3 amino acids: CASVGVSYNSPLHF. Written as DNA, the CDR3 is TGTGCCAGCGTCGGGGTCTCCTATAATTCACCCCTCCACTTT. Full variable domain (remainder filled in from reference TRBV2 and TRBJ1-6): EPEVTQTPSHQVTQMGQEVILRCVPISNHLYFYWYRQILGQKVEFLVSFYNNEISEKSEIFDDQFSVERPDGSNFTLKIRSTKLEDSAMYFCASVGVSYNSPLHFGNGTRLTVT.

The V call is TRBV7-6, the J call TRBJ1-2, with D possibly TRBD1 on 6 matching bases. This CDR3 has 15 amino acids. The germline V gene encodes CDR1 SGHVS and CDR2 FNYEAQ. V was shortened by 0 bases and J by 8 bases, with 16 bases between the two germline ends. CDR3 DNA sequence: TGTGCCAGCAGCTTAGCGGGAGGGGGATTAGAAGGCTACACCTTC. Translation: CASSLAGGGLEGYTF.

The chain is built from TRBV6-5 and TRBJ2-7; D unclear. The length of the CDR3 is 15 residues. Germline values: CDR1 MNHEY, CDR2 SVGAGI. V was pared by 0 bases and J by 2 bases, with 11 bases between. CDR3 sequence reads: CASSYSVGRTYEQYF. The CDR3 nucleotides read TGTGCCAGCAGTTACTCGGTTGGGCGAACCTACGAGCAGTACTTC.

The chain is built from TRBV27 and TRBJ2-7, with 10 bases that match TRBD1. Per the germline V gene, CDR1 is MNHEY and CDR2 is SMNVEV (reference sequence). V gave up 6 bases and J gave up 3 bases; unmatched junction bases: 11. The CDR3 sequence is 16 residues long. In DNA, the CDR3 is TGTGCCAGCAGAATACTCGGGACAGGGGAGCACTACGAGCAGTACTTC. This codes for CASRILGTGEHYEQYF.

This clone ranks as medium-sized. V usage is TRBV19 and J usage is TRBJ1-2; 10 bases agree with TRBD1. V gave up 6 bases and J gave up 8 bases; unmatched junction bases: 6. The CDR3 has 13 amino acids. Germline CDR1 reads LNHDA; CDR2 reads SQIVND (reference sequence). The CDR3 here is CASSDRGQTGYTF. The CDR3 coding sequence is TGTGCCAGTAGCGACAGGGGGCAGACGGGCTACACCTTC.

This rearrangement joins TRBV14 to TRBJ2-1; D not certain. Per the germline V gene, CDR1 is SGHDN and CDR2 is FVKESK. The V gene lost 0 bases and the J gene lost 8 bases, with 8 bases spanning the gap. This CDR3 contains 13 residues. The CDR3 sequence: CASSQDLSDEQFF. The CDR3 DNA is TGTGCCAGCAGCCAAGATCTCAGTGATGAGCAGTTCTTC.

The rearrangement joins TRBV7-9 to TRBJ1-1; 8 bases fit TRBD1. There are 14 residues in the CDR3. Germline V gives CDR1 SEHNR, CDR2 FQNEAQ (reference sequence). Unmatched junction bases numbered 8, after V lost 5 bases and J lost 6 bases. The CDR3 DNA reads as TGTGCCAGCAGCCGCGACAGGGGATCGGCTGAAGCTTTCTTT. As protein: CASSRDRGSAEAFF.

The J gene is TRBJ1-1, the V gene TRBV18; D perhaps matches TRBD1 (6 bases). The CDR3 sequence is 12 residues long. Germline V gene data show CDR1 as KGHSH and CDR2 as LQKENI. The CDR3 sequence is CATGRGNTEAFF. The CDR3 nucleotides read TGTGCTACAGGGAGAGGGAACACTGAAGCTTTCTTT.

The chain joins TRBV28 to TRBJ2-2, with D unresolved. Per the germline V gene, CDR1 is MDHEN and CDR2 is SYDVKM. Trimming cost V 3 bases and J 4 bases, with 3 bases left between them. This CDR3 comprises 12 residues. CDR3 DNA: TGTGCCAGCAGTTTGAGCACCGGGGAGCTGTTTTTT. Its protein product is CASSLSTGELFF.

The chain joins TRBV7-8 to TRBJ2-3; a possible D gene is TRBD2 (5 bases). The CDR3 totals 16 residues. The germline V gene has CDR1 SGHVS and CDR2 FQNEAQ. V lost 1 base and J 2 bases, leaving 13 bases between the germline ends. For the CDR3, the DNA is TGTGCCAGCAGCTTAGACTCTCCCCGGGACACAGATACGCAGTATTTT. This translates into CASSLDSPRDTDTQYF.

The chain couples TRBV18 to TRBJ1-1, with 9 bases fitting TRBD1. CDR3 length: 15 residues. The J segment lost 7 bases and the V segment lost 3 bases, leaving 9 bases of the junction unmatched. The germline CDR1 and CDR2 sequences are KGHSH and LQKENI. The CDR3 nucleotides read TGTGCCAGCTCACCTTCTAGGACAGGGGAGATTGAAGCTTTCTTT. Protein sequence: CASSPSRTGEIEAFF.

The rearrangement links TRBV11-2 to TRBJ2-2; perhaps TRBD2 as D (7 bases). Germline lookup yields CDR1 SGHAT and CDR2 FQNNGV. The V end was cut by 5 bases, the J end by 1 base, with 20 bases between. The CDR3 has 18 residues. In DNA form, the CDR3 reads TGTGCCAGCAGCCGCCTGGGGGGGCGCGCGGGGAACACCGGGGAGCTGTTTTTT. It translates to CASSRLGGRAGNTGELFF.

The gene calls are TRBV18 and TRBJ2-7; 8 positions agree with TRBD1. V shed 6 bases and J 6 bases; nucleotides not matched to a gene: 7. CDR1 is KGHSH, CDR2 LQKENI, per germline. The CDR3 contains 13 residues. CDR3 in amino acids: CASSLQGVGEQYF. The DNA for the CDR3 is TGTGCCAGCTCGCTACAGGGGGTGGGCGAGCAGTACTTC.

This chain connects TRBV5-1 to TRBJ1-4; D not certain. The CDR3 length is 14 residues. V lost 2 bases and J 5 bases, leaving 10 bases between the germline ends. The germline CDR1 and CDR2 sequences are SGHRS and YFSETQ. CDR3 DNA sequence: TGCGCCAGCAGCTTTTCAGGTACCAATGAAAAACTGTTTTTT. As protein: CASSFSGTNEKLFF.

The rearrangement joins TRBV15 to TRBJ2-1; TRBD1 is a possible D gene (6 bases). Trimming removed 2 bases from V and 4 bases from J, with 9 bases in between. The germline gives CDR1 LNHNV, CDR2 YYDKDF (reference sequence). There are 14 residues in the CDR3. The DNA for the CDR3 is TGTGCCACCAGCAGATTCGGACAGTACAATGAGCAGTTCTTC. Translation: CATSRFGQYNEQFF.

The rearrangement links TRBV21-1 to TRBJ1-4. TRBV21-1 is a known pseudogene. There are 14 residues in the CDR3. CDR3 bases: TGTGCCAGCAGCAAAAACGGAACTAATGAAAAACTGTTTTTT. Translating gives CASSKNGTNEKLFF.